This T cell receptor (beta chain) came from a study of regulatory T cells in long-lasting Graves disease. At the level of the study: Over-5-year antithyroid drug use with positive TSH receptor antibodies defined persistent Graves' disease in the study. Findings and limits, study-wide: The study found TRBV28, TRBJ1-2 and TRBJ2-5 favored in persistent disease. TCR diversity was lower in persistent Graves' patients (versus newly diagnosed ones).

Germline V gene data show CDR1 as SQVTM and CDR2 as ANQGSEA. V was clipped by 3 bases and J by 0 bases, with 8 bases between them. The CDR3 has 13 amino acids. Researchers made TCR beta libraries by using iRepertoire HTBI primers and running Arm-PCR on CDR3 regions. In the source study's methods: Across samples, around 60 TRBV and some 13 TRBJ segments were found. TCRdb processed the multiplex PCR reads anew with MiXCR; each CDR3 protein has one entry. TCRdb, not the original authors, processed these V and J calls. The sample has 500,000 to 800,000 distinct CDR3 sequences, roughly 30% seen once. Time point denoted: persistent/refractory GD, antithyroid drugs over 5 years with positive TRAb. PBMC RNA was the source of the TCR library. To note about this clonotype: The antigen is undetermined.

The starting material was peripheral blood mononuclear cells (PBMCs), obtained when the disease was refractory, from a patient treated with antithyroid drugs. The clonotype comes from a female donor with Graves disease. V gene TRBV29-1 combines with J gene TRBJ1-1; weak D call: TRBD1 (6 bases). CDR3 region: CSVEGGMNTEAFF. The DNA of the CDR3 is TGCAGCGTTGAGGGGGGCATGAACACTGAAGCTTTCTTT.